Listed below are T cell receptor beta chains from one sample, sequenced in a study of T cells after yellow fever vaccination. TCRdb fed the 5' RACE reads into MiXCR, producing one record per CDR3 protein. Counted here are roughly 140,000 distinct CDR3 sequences, 7.7% occurring once; the ten biggest clones make up 0.55% to 0.9%. Sequencing used CD4+ T cells sorted from PBMCs, obtained 5 days after the yellow fever booster vaccination. The receptors were sampled from a man aged 30-40 years who received the YFV17D yellow fever vaccine. The CDR3 runs from the conserved cysteine through the conserved F or W. The D gene is left open where the match is weak. Some rows mark clone size as missing; the rest say once, few, many or name a class of expanded clone.

>TRBJ2-7|many|.|TRBV2
TGTGCCAGCGGACGCTTATCCTACGAGCAGTACTTC
CASGRLSYEQYF
>TRBJ2-5|many|TRBD2|TRBV20-1
TGCAGTGCTATTGATAGCGGGAGGGCCCAAGAGACCCAGTACTTC
CSAIDSGRAQETQYF
>TRBJ2-1|many|.|TRBV7-2
TGTGCCAGCAGCTTGCTCACCCGGGGAAATGAGCAGTTCTTC
CASSLLTRGNEQFF
>TRBJ2-3|.|.|TRBV29-1
TGCAGCGTTGGGGTGGGACTTCAAGATGTAGATACGCAGTATTTT
CSVGVGLQDVDTQYF
>TRBJ1-4|many|.|TRBV5-6
TGTGCCAGCAGCGAGACCGGGAGAAGAAATGAAAAACTGTTTTTT
CASSETGRRNEKLFF
>TRBJ2-5|many|.|TRBV6-6
TGTGCCAGCAGACTAGAGACCCAGTACTTC
CASRLETQYF
>TRBJ2-5|many|TRBD1|TRBV20-1
TGCAGTGCTAGTAATGACAGGGTCGAAGAGACCCAGTACTTC
CSASNDRVEETQYF
>TRBJ1-2|many|.|TRBV27
TGTGCCAGCAGTTTAAGGGCAGGGAGGGGTGGCTACACCTTC
CASSLRAGRGGYTF
>TRBJ2-1|many|.|TRBV5-1
TGCGCCAGCAGCTTGGGATATAATATAAACAATGAGCAGTTCTTC
CASSLGYNINNEQFF
>TRBJ2-5|many|.|TRBV18
TGTGCCAGCTCACGGAACCTTGGGGAGACCCAGTACTTC
CASSRNLGETQYF
>TRBJ1-1|once|.|TRBV7-2
TGTGCCAGCAGCTTGCAGACCGTGCGAGCTGAAGCTTTCTTT
CASSLQTVRAEAFF
>TRBJ1-1|.|.|TRBV5-1
TGCGCCAGCCAGGCGGGAACTGAAGCTTTCTTT
CASQAGTEAFF
>TRBJ2-5|many|TRBD2|TRBV6-5
TGTGCCAGCAGTTTCCAGCGGGAGGGCCGGGAGACCCAGTACTTC
CASSFQREGRETQYF
>TRBJ2-3|many|.|TRBV5-1
TGCGCCAGCAGCTTATCCCCGGGCTCGGGGGCAGATACGCAGTATTTT
CASSLSPGSGADTQYF
>TRBJ1-4|.|.|TRBV7-6
TGTGCCAGCAGTCTAGACACGGGGGGCCAGGAAAAACTGTTTTTT
CASSLDTGGQEKLFF
>TRBJ2-7|many|.|TRBV10-2
TGCGCCAGCAGTTTAGGGTACGACTACGAGCAGTACTTC
CASSLGYDYEQYF
>TRBJ2-3|few|.|TRBV29-1
TGCAGTGTCCAGGAGGATACGCAGTATTTT
CSVQEDTQYF
>TRBJ2-1|many|TRBD1|TRBV12-3/TRBV12-4
TGTGCCAGCAGGCCAGGGGGCGCAGGGTACAATGAGCAGTTCTTC
CASRPGGAGYNEQFF
>TRBJ2-7|many|.|TRBV6-2/TRBV6-3
TGTGCCAGCAGTCAGGGACACGAGCAGTACTTC
CASSQGHEQYF
>TRBJ2-7|many|TRBD2|TRBV5-1
TGCGCCAGCAGCAGGGCCGGGACTAGCGGGAGTGCAAACCCCTACGAGCAGTACTTC
CASSRAGTSGSANPYEQYF
>TRBJ2-4|many|.|TRBV7-2
TGTGCCAGCAGCTTTGGGAATTTAGAAAACATTCAGTACTTC
CASSFGNLENIQYF
>TRBJ2-5|many|.|TRBV18
TGTGCCAGCTCTAGGACAGACAAAGAGACCCAGTACTTC
CASSRTDKETQYF
>TRBJ2-3|many|.|TRBV5-1
TGCGCCAGCAGCTTGGTGGAGAGCACAGATACGCAGTATTTT
CASSLVESTDTQYF
>TRBJ2-7|many|.|TRBV10-3
TGTGCCATCAGTGGAGTGCAGCTCCGCTCCTACGAGCAGTACTTC
CAISGVQLRSYEQYF
>TRBJ2-3|.|.|TRBV12-3/TRBV12-4
TGTGCCAGCAGTTTCGATACGCAGTATTTT
CASSFDTQYF
>TRBJ1-5|few|.|TRBV4-1
TGCGCCAGCAGCCAAGATCTTACTGGGCGCGGACAGCCCCAGCATTTT
CASSQDLTGRGQPQHF
>TRBJ2-3|many|.|TRBV3-1
TGTGCCAGCAGCCAACGTATAACAGGGTCCTCTCCAGATACGCAGTATTTT
CASSQRITGSSPDTQYF
>TRBJ2-5|many|TRBD2|TRBV20-1
TGCAGTGCTAGGGGTCGGGAGGGAGACGAGACCCAGTACTTC
CSARGREGDETQYF
>TRBJ1-1|many|.|TRBV12-3/TRBV12-4
TGTGCCAGCAGTTTAGGACAGAAGAACACTGAAGCTTTCTTT
CASSLGQKNTEAFF
>TRBJ1-6|many|.|TRBV16
TGTGCCAGCAGCCAATGGGACAATAATTCACCCCTCCACTTT
CASSQWDNNSPLHF
>TRBJ2-2|many|.|TRBV14
TGTGCCAGCAACACGAATCCCGGGGAGCTGTTTTTT
CASNTNPGELFF
>TRBJ2-1|many|.|TRBV4-3
TGCGCCAGCAGCCAAGGGACGATCCTCACGAATGAGCAGTTCTTC
CASSQGTILTNEQFF
>TRBJ2-7|many|TRBD1|TRBV29-1
TGCAGCGGACAGACAGGGGGTTACGAGCAGTACTTC
CSGQTGGYEQYF
>TRBJ2-3|many|.|TRBV5-6
TGTGCCAGCAGCTCGAACCGGGACCCGCAGTATTTT
CASSSNRDPQYF
>TRBJ2-1|few|TRBD2|TRBV12-3/TRBV12-4
TGTGCCAGCAGTGAAGCGGGAGCCGAGTTCTTC
CASSEAGAEFF
>TRBJ2-1|.|.|TRBV4-3
TGCGCCAGCAGCCTTATGACTAGTGCCAATGAGCAGTTCTTC
CASSLMTSANEQFF
>TRBJ2-7|many|TRBD2|TRBV19
TGTGCCAGTAGTACCCTGGCGGGGGGAACCTACGAGCAGTACTTC
CASSTLAGGTYEQYF
>TRBJ2-2|many|.|TRBV19
TGTGCCAGTAACCGGCAGACGAACACCGGGGAGCTGTTTTTT
CASNRQTNTGELFF
>TRBJ1-3|many|TRBD1|TRBV7-2
TGTGCCAGCAGCTCGGAGGGGGCGACGGGAAACACCATATATTTT
CASSSEGATGNTIYF
>TRBJ1-5|many|.|TRBV6-5
TGTGCCAGCATCTTTGAAGCGGGTGGCAATCAGCCCCAGCATTTT
CASIFEAGGNQPQHF
>TRBJ1-4|.|.|TRBV7-2
TGTGCCAGCAGCTTATTGAGAGCCTTAACTAATGAAAAACTGTTTTTT
CASSLLRALTNEKLFF
>TRBJ2-5|.|.|TRBV6-5
TGTGCCAGCAGTTACTATACTAGTCGTGAGACCCAGTACTTC
CASSYYTSRETQYF
>TRBJ1-4|many|.|TRBV20-1
TGCAGTGCTCTACGATTCGCAACTAATGAAAAACTGTTTTTT
CSALRFATNEKLFF
>TRBJ2-3|few|.|TRBV5-5
TGTGCCAGCAGCCCCATTGGCACAGATACGCAGTATTTT
CASSPIGTDTQYF
>TRBJ2-7|many|.|TRBV20-1
TGCAGTGCTAGCAGGATCGGGGCCGATAGCTCCTACGAGCAGTACTTC
CSASRIGADSSYEQYF
>TRBJ2-5|many|.|TRBV5-1
TGCGCCAGCCTTAAGCGGAGGGGTGAGACCCAGTACTTC
CASLKRRGETQYF